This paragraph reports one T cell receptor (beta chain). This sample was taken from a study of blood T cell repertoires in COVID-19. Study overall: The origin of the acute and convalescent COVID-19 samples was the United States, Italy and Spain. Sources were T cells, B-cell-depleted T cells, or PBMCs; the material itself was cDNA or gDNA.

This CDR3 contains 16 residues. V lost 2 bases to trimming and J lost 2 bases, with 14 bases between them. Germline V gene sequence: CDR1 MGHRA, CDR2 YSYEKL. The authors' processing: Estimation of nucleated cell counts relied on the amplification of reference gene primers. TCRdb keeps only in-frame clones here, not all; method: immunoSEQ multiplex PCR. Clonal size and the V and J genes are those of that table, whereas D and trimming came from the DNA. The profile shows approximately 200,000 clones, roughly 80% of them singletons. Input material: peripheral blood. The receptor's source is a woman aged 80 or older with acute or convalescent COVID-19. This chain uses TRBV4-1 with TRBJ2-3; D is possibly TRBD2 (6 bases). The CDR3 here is CASSQYAGSYTDTQYF. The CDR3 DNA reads TGCGCCAGCAGCCAATACGCGGGATCTTACACAGATACGCAGTATTTT.